Below, 2 T cell receptor beta chains from the same sample are listed, as sequenced in a study of T-cell reconstitution after alpha-beta-depleted transplantation in children. Preparation of the TCRbeta library was carried out with unique molecular identifiers. TCRdb reprocessed the PCR reads with MiXCR, giving one entry per CDR3 protein. Among approximately 430,000 distinct CDR3 sequences, about 16% were seen once, and the ten largest hold over 25%. The sequencing used PBMCs, mostly from graft donor cells, collected 360 days after TCRalphabeta/CD19-depleted stem cell transplant. All receptors derive from a boy under two years old who had a stem cell transplant for Wiskott-Aldrich syndrome, so the T cells may come from the graft donor.

This clonotype was counted only a few times. This sequence joins TRBV20-1 and TRBJ2-7, with D uncertain. The V end was cut by 4 bases, the J end by 2 bases, with 9 bases between. This CDR3 is built from 12 residues. Looked up from germline, CDR1 is DFQATT and CDR2 is SNEGSKA (reference sequence). The CDR3 coding sequence is TGCAGTGCTACGGAGACGGCCTACGAGCAGTACTTC. Amino acids: CSATETAYEQYF.

This chain connects TRBV7-9 to TRBJ2-7; a weak D match, TRBD1 (6 bases). The CDR3 loop spans 14 amino acids. Germline V gene lookup returns CDR1 SEHNR and CDR2 FQNEAQ (reference sequence). V was clipped by 1 base and J by 5 bases, with 12 bases between them. The CDR3 sequence: CASSLEAGADEQYF. DNA of the CDR3: TGTGCCAGCAGCTTAGAAGCAGGGGCGGACGAGCAGTACTTC.